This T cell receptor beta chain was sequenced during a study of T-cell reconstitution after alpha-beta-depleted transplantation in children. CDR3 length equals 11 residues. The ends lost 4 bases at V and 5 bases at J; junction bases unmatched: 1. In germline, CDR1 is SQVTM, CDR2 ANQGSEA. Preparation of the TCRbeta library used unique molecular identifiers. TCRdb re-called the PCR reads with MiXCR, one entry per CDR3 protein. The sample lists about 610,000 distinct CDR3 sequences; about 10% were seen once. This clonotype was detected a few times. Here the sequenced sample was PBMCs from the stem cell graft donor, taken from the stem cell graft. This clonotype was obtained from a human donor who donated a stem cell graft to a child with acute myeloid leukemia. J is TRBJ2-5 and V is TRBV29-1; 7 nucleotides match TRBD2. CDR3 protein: CSVAAGETQYF. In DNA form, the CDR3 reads TGCAGCGTTGCAGCGGGGGAGACCCAGTACTTC.